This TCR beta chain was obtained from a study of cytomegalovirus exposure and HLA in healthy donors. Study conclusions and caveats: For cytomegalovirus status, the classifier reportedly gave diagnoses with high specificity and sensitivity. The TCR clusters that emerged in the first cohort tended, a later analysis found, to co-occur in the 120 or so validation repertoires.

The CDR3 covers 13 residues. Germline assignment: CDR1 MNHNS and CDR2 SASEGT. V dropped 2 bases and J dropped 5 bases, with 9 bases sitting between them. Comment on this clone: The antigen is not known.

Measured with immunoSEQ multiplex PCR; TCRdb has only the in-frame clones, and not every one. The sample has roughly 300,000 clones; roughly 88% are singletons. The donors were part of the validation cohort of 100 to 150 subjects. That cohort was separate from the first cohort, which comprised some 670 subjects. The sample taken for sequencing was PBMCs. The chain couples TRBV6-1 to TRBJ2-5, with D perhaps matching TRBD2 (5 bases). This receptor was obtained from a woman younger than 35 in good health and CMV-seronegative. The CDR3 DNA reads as TGTGCCAGCAGTGAAATGATAGCGGAGACCCAGTACTTC. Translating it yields CASSEMIAETQYF.